This is a list of T cell receptor beta chains from one sample in a study of control samples from healthy donors and cancer patients. Only in-frame clones appear in the TCRdb table, and some are missing; sequencing was by immunoSEQ multiplex PCR. The top ten clones hold roughly 18% of a sample with some 99,000 clones, around 89% of them seen once. Sequencing was performed on blood. The receptors here all came from a woman aged 45-60 years in good health. CDR3s include the opening cysteine and the closing phenylalanine or tryptophan. A D gene is named only where the DNA matches it firmly. The size of a clone is reported for some rows only, either as once, few or many, or as a class for expanded clones.

d_call: TRBD2; v_call: TRBV11-3; j_call: TRBJ2-3; clone_size: NA; cdr3_nt: TGTGCCAGCGGGACTAGCGGGAGTGGGAGCACAGATACGCAGTATTTT; cdr3_aa: CASGTSGSGSTDTQYF
d_call: NA; v_call: TRBV19; j_call: TRBJ1-2; clone_size: NA; cdr3_nt: TGTGCCAGTAAACCGGAGGGGGGGTTGTCTCACTATGGCTACACCTTC; cdr3_aa: CASKPEGGLSHYGYTF
d_call: NA; v_call: TRBV12-3/TRBV12-4; j_call: TRBJ1-2; clone_size: NA; cdr3_nt: TGTGCCAGCAGTTTAAGGCAGGGGAGTGGCTACACCTTC; cdr3_aa: CASSLRQGSGYTF
d_call: NA; v_call: TRBV27; j_call: TRBJ2-4; clone_size: NA; cdr3_nt: TGTGCCAGCAGTCCTGGGACACCCCTAAACATTCAGTACTTC; cdr3_aa: CASSPGTPLNIQYF
d_call: TRBD1; v_call: TRBV6-6; j_call: TRBJ1-3; clone_size: NA; cdr3_nt: TGTGCCAGCAGTAGGACAGGTGCGAGCTCTGGAAACACCATATATTTT; cdr3_aa: CASSRTGASSGNTIYF
d_call: NA; v_call: TRBV19; j_call: TRBJ1-2; clone_size: NA; cdr3_nt: TGTGCCAGTACCTTTGGGGGGGCCTATGGCTACACCTTC; cdr3_aa: CASTFGGAYGYTF
d_call: NA; v_call: TRBV5-1; j_call: TRBJ2-5; clone_size: once; cdr3_nt: TGCGCCAGCAGCTTGGGAGGCGTTCTGGAGACCCAGTACTTC; cdr3_aa: CASSLGGVLETQYF
d_call: NA; v_call: TRBV5-6; j_call: TRBJ1-5; clone_size: NA; cdr3_nt: TGTGCCAGCAGCTTGGGATGGGGGGAAGTTAGCAATCAGCCCCAGCATTTT; cdr3_aa: CASSLGWGEVSNQPQHF
d_call: NA; v_call: TRBV10-3; j_call: TRBJ2-4; clone_size: once; cdr3_nt: TGTGCCATCAGTGAGTCGAGCGAGGGCAACATTCAGTACTTC; cdr3_aa: CAISESSEGNIQYF
d_call: NA; v_call: TRBV7-2; j_call: TRBJ2-1; clone_size: NA; cdr3_nt: TGTGCCAGCAGCTTAGAGCCCTCCTACAATGAGCAGTTCTTC; cdr3_aa: CASSLEPSYNEQFF
d_call: NA; v_call: TRBV30; j_call: TRBJ2-2; clone_size: NA; cdr3_nt: TGTGCCTGGGTCCTTGGGGGAAACACCGGGGAGCTGTTTTTT; cdr3_aa: CAWVLGGNTGELFF
d_call: NA; v_call: TRBV28; j_call: TRBJ1-6; clone_size: NA; cdr3_nt: TGTGCCAGCAGGGCTACGCATAATTCACCCCTCCACTTT; cdr3_aa: CASRATHNSPLHF
d_call: NA; v_call: TRBV5-4; j_call: TRBJ1-1; clone_size: NA; cdr3_nt: TGTGCCAGCAGCCCCGAGGGAGGGTCCTATGAAGCTTTCTTT; cdr3_aa: CASSPEGGSYEAFF
d_call: NA; v_call: TRBV10-1; j_call: TRBJ1-5; clone_size: NA; cdr3_nt: TGCGCCAGCACGGGGCCCGGGCAGCCCCAGCATTTT; cdr3_aa: CASTGPGQPQHF
d_call: TRBD1; v_call: TRBV2; j_call: TRBJ1-5; clone_size: NA; cdr3_nt: TGTGCCAGCAGACAGGGGGAACAGCCCCAGCATTTT; cdr3_aa: CASRQGEQPQHF
d_call: NA; v_call: TRBV7-8; j_call: TRBJ2-3; clone_size: NA; cdr3_nt: TGTGCCAGCAGCTTAGCGGCCAGCACAGATACGCAGTATTTT; cdr3_aa: CASSLAASTDTQYF
d_call: TRBD1; v_call: TRBV6-6; j_call: TRBJ1-5; clone_size: once; cdr3_nt: TGTGCCAGCAGTTTCAGGGGGGTCAATCAGCCCCAGCATTTT; cdr3_aa: CASSFRGVNQPQHF